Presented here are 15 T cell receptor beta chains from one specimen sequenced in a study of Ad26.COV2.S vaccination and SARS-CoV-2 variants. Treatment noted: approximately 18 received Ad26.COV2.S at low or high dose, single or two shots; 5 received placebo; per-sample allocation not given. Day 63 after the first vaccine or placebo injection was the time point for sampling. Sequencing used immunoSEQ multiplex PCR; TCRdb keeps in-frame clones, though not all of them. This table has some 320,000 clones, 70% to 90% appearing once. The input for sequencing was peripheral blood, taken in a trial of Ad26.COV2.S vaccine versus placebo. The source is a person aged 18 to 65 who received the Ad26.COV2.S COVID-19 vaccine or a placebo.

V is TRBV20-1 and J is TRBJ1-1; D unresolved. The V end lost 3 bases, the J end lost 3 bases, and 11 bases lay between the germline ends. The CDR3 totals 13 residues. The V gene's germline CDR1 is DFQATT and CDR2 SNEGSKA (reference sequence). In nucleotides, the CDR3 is TGCAGTGCTAGTATCGGCTTATACACTGAAGCTTTCTTT. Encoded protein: CSASIGLYTEAFF.

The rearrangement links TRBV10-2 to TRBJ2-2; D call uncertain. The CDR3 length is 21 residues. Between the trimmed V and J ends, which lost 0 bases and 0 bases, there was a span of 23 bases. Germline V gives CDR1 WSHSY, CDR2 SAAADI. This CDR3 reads CASSESTGLFPGLANTGELFF. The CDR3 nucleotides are TGCGCCAGCAGTGAGTCGACTGGGCTTTTTCCTGGGTTAGCGAACACCGGGGAGCTGTTTTTT.

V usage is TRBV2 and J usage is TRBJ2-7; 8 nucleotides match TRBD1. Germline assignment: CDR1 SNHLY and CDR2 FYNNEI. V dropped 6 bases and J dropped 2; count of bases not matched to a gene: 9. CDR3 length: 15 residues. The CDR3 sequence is CASSFGQGTPYEQYF. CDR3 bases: TGTGCCAGCAGCTTCGGACAGGGTACCCCCTACGAGCAGTACTTC. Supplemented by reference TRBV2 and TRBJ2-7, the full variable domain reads EPEVTQTPSHQVTQMGQEVILRCVPISNHLYFYWYRQILGQKVEFLVSFYNNEISEKSEIFDDQFSVERPDGSNFTLKIRSTKLEDSAMYFCASSFGQGTPYEQYFGPGTRLTVT.

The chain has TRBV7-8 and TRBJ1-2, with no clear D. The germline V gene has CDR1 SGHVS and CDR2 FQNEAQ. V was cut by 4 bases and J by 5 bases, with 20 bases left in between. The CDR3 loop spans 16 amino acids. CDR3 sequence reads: CASSSRAVRDGYGYTF. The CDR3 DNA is TGTGCCAGCAGCTCCCGGGCAGTGAGGGATGGGTATGGCTACACCTTC.

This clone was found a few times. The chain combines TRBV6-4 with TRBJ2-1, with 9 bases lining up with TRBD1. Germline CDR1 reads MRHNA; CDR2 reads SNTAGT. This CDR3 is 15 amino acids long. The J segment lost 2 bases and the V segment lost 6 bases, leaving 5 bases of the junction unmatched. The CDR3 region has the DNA TGTGCCAGCAGCAAGGGGACAGGGCCCTACAATGAGCAGTTCTTC. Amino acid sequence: CASSKGTGPYNEQFF.

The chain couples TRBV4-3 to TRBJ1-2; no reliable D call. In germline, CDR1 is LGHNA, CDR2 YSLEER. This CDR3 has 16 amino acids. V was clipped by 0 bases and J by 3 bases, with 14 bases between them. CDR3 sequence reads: CASSQDGRPPHYGYTF. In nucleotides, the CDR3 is TGCGCCAGCAGCCAAGATGGGCGTCCCCCGCACTATGGCTACACCTTC.

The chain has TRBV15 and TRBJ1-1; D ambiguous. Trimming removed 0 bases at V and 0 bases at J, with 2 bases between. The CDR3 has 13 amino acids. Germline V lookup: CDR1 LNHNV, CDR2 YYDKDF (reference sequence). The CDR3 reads CATSRDLNTEAFF. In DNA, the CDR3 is TGTGCCACCAGCAGAGATCTGAACACTGAAGCTTTCTTT.

CDR3: CASSDPRADEQFF. The CDR3 DNA follows: TGTGCCAGCAGTGACCCCAGGGCCGATGAGCAGTTCTTC. This chain connects TRBV2 to TRBJ2-1, with D possibly TRBD1 on 5 matching bases. CDR3 length equals 13 residues. CDR1 is SNHLY, CDR2 FYNNEI, per germline. Trimming left V 3 bases short and J 8 bases short, with 11 bases between.

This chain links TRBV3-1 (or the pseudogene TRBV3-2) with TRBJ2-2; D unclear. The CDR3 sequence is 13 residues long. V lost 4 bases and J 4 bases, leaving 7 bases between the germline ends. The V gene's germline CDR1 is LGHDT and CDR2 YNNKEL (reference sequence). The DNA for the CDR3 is TGTGCCAGCAGCCGGGTCCTCACCGGGGAGCTGTTTTTT. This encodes CASSRVLTGELFF.

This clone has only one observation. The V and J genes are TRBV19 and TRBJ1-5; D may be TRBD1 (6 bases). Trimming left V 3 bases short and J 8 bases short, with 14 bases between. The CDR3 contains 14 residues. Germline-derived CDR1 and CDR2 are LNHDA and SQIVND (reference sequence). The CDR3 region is CASSISGGKEPQHF. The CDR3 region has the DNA TGTGCCAGTAGTATTTCGGGGGGCAAGGAGCCCCAGCATTTT.

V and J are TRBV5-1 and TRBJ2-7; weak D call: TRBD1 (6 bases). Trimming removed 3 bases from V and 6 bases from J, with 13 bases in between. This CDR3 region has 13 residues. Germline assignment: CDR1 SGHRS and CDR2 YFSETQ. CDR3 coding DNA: TGCGCCAGCAGCTCCCAAACAGGGAGCGAGCAGTACTTC. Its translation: CASSSQTGSEQYF.

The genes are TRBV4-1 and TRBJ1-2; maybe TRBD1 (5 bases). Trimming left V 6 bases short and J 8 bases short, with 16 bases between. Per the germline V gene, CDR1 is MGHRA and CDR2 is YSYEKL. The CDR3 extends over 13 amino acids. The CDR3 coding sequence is TGCGCCAGCAGTCTAGCAGGGACTGGAGGCTACACCTTC. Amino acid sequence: CASSLAGTGGYTF.

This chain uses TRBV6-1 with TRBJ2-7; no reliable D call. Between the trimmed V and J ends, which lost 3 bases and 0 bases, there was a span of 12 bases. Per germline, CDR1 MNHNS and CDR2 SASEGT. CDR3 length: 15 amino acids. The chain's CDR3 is CASSDWARNSYEQYF. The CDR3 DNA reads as TGTGCCAGCAGTGATTGGGCAAGGAACTCCTACGAGCAGTACTTC.

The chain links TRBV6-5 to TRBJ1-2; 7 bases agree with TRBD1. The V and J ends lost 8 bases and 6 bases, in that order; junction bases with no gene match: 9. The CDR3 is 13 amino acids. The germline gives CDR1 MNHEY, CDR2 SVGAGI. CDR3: CASSRQGEDGYTF. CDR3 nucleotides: TGTGCCAGCTCCAGACAGGGTGAAGATGGCTACACCTTC.

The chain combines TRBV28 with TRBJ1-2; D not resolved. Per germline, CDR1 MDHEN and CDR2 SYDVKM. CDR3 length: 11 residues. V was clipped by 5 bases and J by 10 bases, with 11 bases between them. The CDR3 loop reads CASSARTSYTF. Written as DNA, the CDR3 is TGTGCCAGCAGTGCGCGGACCTCCTACACCTTC.